This passage covers 31 T cell receptor beta chains from one sample sequenced in a study of beta chain features in type 1 diabetes. Of the isolated RNA, all was reverse transcribed, and so the sequenced material was expressed TCRB transcripts. Only in-frame clones appear in the TCRdb table, and some are missing; sequencing was by immunoSEQ multiplex PCR. The sample lists about 930,000 clones, roughly 17% occurring once. Sequenced: naive CD4+ T cells from blood. The receptors shown here come from a woman younger than 35 in good health.

The chain joins TRBV5-8 to TRBJ1-1, with D hard to call. This CDR3 has 13 residues. Germline V lookup: CDR1 SGHTS, CDR2 YDEGEE. Trimming pared 5 bases from V and 4 bases from J, leaving 12 bases between. CDR3 region: CASRREGFTEAFF. CDR3 nucleotides: TGTGCCAGCAGACGAGAAGGGTTCACTGAAGCTTTCTTT.

A few counts support this clone. The rearrangement joins TRBV29-1 to TRBJ1-1, with D possibly being TRBD1 (5 bases). CDR3 length: 16 residues. The germline gives CDR1 SQVTM, CDR2 ANQGSEA. V was trimmed by 5 bases and J by 4 bases, leaving 23 bases between them. CDR3 region: CSVFFWKGKESTEAFF. The CDR3 bases are TGCAGCGTTTTTTTTTGGAAGGGGAAGGAGAGCACTGAAGCTTTCTTT.

Only a few counts were recorded for this clone. The genes are TRBV11-2 and TRBJ2-7, with a possible D match to TRBD1 (5 bases). Per germline, CDR1 SGHAT and CDR2 FQNNGV. This CDR3 region has 14 residues. V was shortened by 1 base and J by 2 bases, with 9 bases between the two germline ends. The CDR3 is CASSLAGITYEQYF. CDR3 coding DNA: TGTGCCAGCAGCTTAGCAGGGATTACCTACGAGCAGTACTTC.

This clone was counted a few times. The chain joins TRBV7-2 to TRBJ2-1, with unresolved D. Per germline, CDR1 SGHTA and CDR2 FQGNSA. CDR3 length: 14 amino acids. The germline V and J ends were trimmed by 5 bases and 3 bases, with 11 bases remaining between them. The CDR3 coding sequence is TGTGCCAGCAGCCCGTGGGCCGGCTACAATGAGCAGTTCTTC. Translating gives CASSPWAGYNEQFF.

This clone was observed a few times. The chain recombines TRBV7-9 with TRBJ2-7; the D is unclear. CDR3 size: 16 residues. Germline CDR1 SEHNR, CDR2 FQNEAQ (reference sequence). Trimming cost V 4 bases and J 4 bases, with 20 bases left between them. The CDR3 reads CASSSPHDENPYEQYF. The CDR3 region has the DNA TGTGCCAGCAGCTCCCCTCACGACGAGAACCCGTACGAGCAGTACTTC.

The sample holds a few counts of this clone. This sample also contains other DNA sequences that code for the same CDR3. This chain uses TRBV18 with TRBJ2-5; D is ambiguous. V was shortened by 6 bases and J by 0 bases, with 8 bases between the two germline ends. CDR1 and CDR2 (germline): KGHSH, LQKENI. The CDR3 has 13 residues. The CDR3 DNA follows: TGTGCCAGCTCTTCTGCGGACCAAGAGACCCAGTACTTC. It encodes CASSSADQETQYF.

The chain joins TRBV7-3 to TRBJ2-5; tentatively, D is TRBD1 (6 bases). This CDR3 contains 13 residues. Germline V gene lookup returns CDR1 SGHTA and CDR2 FQGTGA. V was trimmed by 2 bases and J by 4 bases, leaving 8 bases between them. CDR3 loop: CASSLQGTETQYF. In nucleotides, the CDR3 is TGTGCCAGCAGCTTACAGGGGACAGAGACCCAGTACTTC.

The J gene is TRBJ2-7, the V gene TRBV2; D unclear. The V gene's germline CDR1 is SNHLY and CDR2 FYNNEI. The CDR3 contains 11 residues. V lost 7 bases and J lost 2, with 6 bases in between. For the CDR3, the DNA is TGTGCCAGCATTCGGGCCTACGAGCAGTACTTC. It codes for CASIRAYEQYF.

This sequence joins TRBV5-4 and TRBJ2-3; D remains unclear. Trimming left V 3 bases short and J 10 bases short, with 9 bases between. Per the germline V gene, CDR1 is SGHNT and CDR2 is YYREEE (reference sequence). The CDR3 covers 11 residues. The CDR3 region is CASSSLVAQYF. CDR3 DNA: TGTGCCAGCAGCTCCCTGGTAGCGCAGTATTTT.

This chain links TRBV7-6 with TRBJ2-1, with 11 positions matching TRBD2. The V and J ends lost 5 bases and 7 bases, in that order; junction bases with no gene match: 7. CDR3 length: 15 amino acids. Germline V CDR1 and CDR2: SGHVS, FNYEAQ. For the CDR3, the DNA is TGTGCCAGCAGCAGAACTAGCGGGAGTGTGAATGAGCAGTTCTTC. This sequence encodes CASSRTSGSVNEQFF.

V and J are TRBV5-4 and TRBJ2-7; D not certain. Germline V lookup: CDR1 SGHNT, CDR2 YYREEE (reference sequence). V dropped 0 bases and J dropped 3 bases, with 10 bases sitting between them. The CDR3 consists of 14 residues. The CDR3 reads CASSLEGNYYEQYF. The CDR3 region has the DNA TGTGCCAGCAGCTTGGAGGGTAACTACTACGAGCAGTACTTC.

As regards this clone: The same CDR3 can be traced to other DNA sequences in this sample. The V and J genes are TRBV28 and TRBJ2-1; D is unclear. V shed 4 bases and J shed 1 base, with 8 bases lying between them. The germline gives CDR1 MDHEN, CDR2 SYDVKM. CDR3 length: 14 residues. Written as DNA, the CDR3 is TGTGCCAGCAGTTCCGGATTATCCTACAATGAGCAGTTCTTC. Protein sequence: CASSSGLSYNEQFF.

This clone occurred a few times. The gene calls are TRBV7-9 and TRBJ2-7; D is unclear. The CDR3 runs to 13 residues. Germline V gives CDR1 SEHNR, CDR2 FQNEAQ (reference sequence). Trimming took 5 bases from V and 0 from J, leaving 8 bases between them. The CDR3, as DNA: TGTGCCAGCAGCCAGAGAAACTCCTACGAGCAGTACTTC. This gives the protein CASSQRNSYEQYF.

This clone was seen more than once but under ten times. The CDR3: CASSPQGPLYGYTF. The CDR3 nucleotides read TGTGCCAGCAGTCCTCAGGGCCCCCTCTATGGCTACACCTTC. J is TRBJ1-2 and V is TRBV28; perhaps TRBD1 as D (5 bases). The germline V and J ends were trimmed by 5 bases and 4 bases, with 14 bases remaining between them. The CDR3 spans 14 residues. The germline CDR1 and CDR2 sequences are MDHEN and SYDVKM.

This chain joins TRBV27 and TRBJ2-7; D uncertain. V was clipped by 2 bases and J by 4 bases, with 15 bases between them. The CDR3 is 15 residues long. In germline, CDR1 is MNHEY, CDR2 SMNVEV (reference sequence). The CDR3 DNA reads as TGTGCCAGCAGTTTAGGCACTCTGCCCAAATACGAGCAGTACTTC. Protein: CASSLGTLPKYEQYF.

Regarding this clone: The sample has other DNA sequences that encode this CDR3 too. The chain combines TRBV7-2 with TRBJ2-1; TRBD2 might be the D (6 bases). CDR3 size: 12 residues. Trimming removed 2 bases from V and 10 bases from J, with 9 bases in between. The V gene's germline CDR1 is SGHTA and CDR2 FQGNSA. The CDR3 DNA reads as TGTGCCAGCAGCTTATATGGGAGGGAGCAGTTCTTC. Protein: CASSLYGREQFF. The full variable domain, rest sourced from reference TRBV7-2 and TRBJ2-1, is GAGVSQSPSNKVTEKGKDVELRCDPISGHTALYWYRQSLGQGLEFLIYFQGNSAPDKSGLPSDRFSAERTGGSVSTLTIQRTQQEDSAVYLCASSLYGREQFFGPGTRLTVL.

This clone has more than one count but fewer than ten. The V call is TRBV4-3, the J call TRBJ2-5; TRBD1 aligns across 7 bases. Near its end, the DNA agrees better with TRBJ2-7, so the J call may be wrong. The CDR3 has 14 residues. Germline V gene lookup returns CDR1 LGHNA and CDR2 YSLEER. CDR3 amino acids: CASSQDRYSYEQYF. The CDR3 DNA is TGCGCCAGCAGCCAGGACAGGTACTCCTACGAGCAGTACTTC.

This clone appeared a few times. V is TRBV4-3 and J is TRBJ2-2, with 9 bases lining up with TRBD1. V trimming: 0 bases; J trimming: 4 bases; junction bases outside the gene matches: 6. The CDR3 covers 17 residues. Germline V lookup: CDR1 LGHNA, CDR2 YSLEER. The CDR3 region is CASSQEWGQGGTGELFF. The CDR3 nucleotides are TGCGCCAGCAGCCAAGAATGGGGACAGGGCGGCACCGGGGAGCTGTTTTTT.

The chain is built from TRBV7-2 and TRBJ2-2; D is uncertain. Germline V CDR1 and CDR2: SGHTA, FQGNSA. Trimming took off 1 base at V and 1 base at J, with 10 bases between the two ends. This CDR3 has 16 amino acids. CDR3: CASSLGATQNTGELFF. Here the CDR3 DNA reads TGTGCCAGCAGCTTAGGGGCGACTCAGAACACCGGGGAGCTGTTTTTT. The entire variable domain, with the rest obtained from reference TRBV7-2 and TRBJ2-2, is as follows: GAGVSQSPSNKVTEKGKDVELRCDPISGHTALYWYRQSLGQGLEFLIYFQGNSAPDKSGLPSDRFSAERTGGSVSTLTIQRTQQEDSAVYLCASSLGATQNTGELFFGEGSRLTVL.

This clone was observed a few times. CDR3 nucleotides: TGCGCCAGCAGCCAACAGATAATTGGGGCCAACGTCCTGACTTTC. Its translation is CASSQQIIGANVLTF. The chain joins TRBV4-3 to TRBJ2-6; D ambiguous. The CDR3 length is 15 residues. CDR1 LGHNA and CDR2 YSLEER come from the germline V gene. The V end lost 2 bases, the J end lost 3 bases, and 8 bases lay between the germline ends.

This rearrangement joins TRBV15 to TRBJ2-7, with TRBD2 matching 13 bases. CDR3 length: 15 residues. Trimming removed 0 bases from V and 7 bases from J; junction bases left unmatched: 3. Germline CDR1 and CDR2: LNHNV and YYDKDF (reference sequence). The CDR3 reads CATSRDGLAGEEQYF. The CDR3 nucleotides read TGTGCCACCAGCAGAGACGGACTAGCGGGAGAGGAGCAGTACTTC.

This clone occurred a few times. V and J are TRBV7-2 and TRBJ2-7; 8 nucleotides agree with TRBD1. CDR1 is SGHTA and CDR2 is FQGNSA in the germline V gene. The ends lost 5 bases at V and 3 bases at J; junction bases unmatched: 6. This CDR3 has 14 amino acids. CDR3 nucleotide sequence: TGTGCCAGCAGCCCGGGACAGGAACGCTACGAGCAGTACTTC. Translated: CASSPGQERYEQYF.

The V call is TRBV7-8, the J call TRBJ2-7; TRBD1 is a possible D gene (5 bases). The CDR3 is 14 amino acids. V shed 5 bases and J shed 0 bases, with 11 bases lying between them. In germline, CDR1 is SGHVS, CDR2 FQNEAQ. The CDR3 coding sequence is TGTGCCAGCAGCCCAGGGCAGTACTCCTACGAGCAGTACTTC. Its protein is CASSPGQYSYEQYF.

The chain's CDR3 is CASSGPSGRALSTGELFF. The CDR3 nucleotides read TGTGCCAGCAGCGGGCCTAGCGGGAGGGCCTTGAGCACCGGGGAGCTGTTTTTT. This chain uses TRBV5-4 with TRBJ2-2; 12 bases map to TRBD2. The CDR3 spans 18 residues. Trimming cost V 4 bases and J 4 bases; bases outside gene matches: 11. The germline V gene has CDR1 SGHNT and CDR2 YYREEE (reference sequence).

This clone occurred a few times. The genes are TRBV18 and TRBJ2-2; no clear D gene. CDR1 is KGHSH and CDR2 is LQKENI in the germline V gene. This CDR3 spans 14 amino acids. The V end was cut by 2 bases, the J end by 3 bases, with 7 bases between. The CDR3 DNA follows: TGTGCCAGCTCACCATCGGAGTACACCGGGGAGCTGTTTTTT. It encodes CASSPSEYTGELFF.

This clone showed up just a few times. The chain recombines TRBV28 with TRBJ1-1; the D is unclear. The CDR3 runs to 13 residues. CDR1 MDHEN and CDR2 SYDVKM come from the germline V gene. The ends were cut back, 7 bases at V and 3 bases at J, with 12 bases in the middle. CDR3 in DNA: TGTGCCAGCAAGGGAGGGTGGGACACTGAAGCTTTCTTT. Its protein product is CASKGGWDTEAFF. Full variable domain (rest looked up from reference TRBV28 and TRBJ1-1): DVKVTQSSRYLVKRTGEKVFLECVQDMDHENMFWYRQDPGLGLRLIYFSYDVKMKEKGDIPEGYSVSREKKERFSLILESASTNQTSMYLCASKGGWDTEAFFGQGTRLTVV.

This clone was seen a few times. Here the CDR3 reads CASSSGSEQYF. The CDR3 nucleotides are TGTGCCAGCAGTTCAGGATCCGAGCAGTACTTC. This sequence joins TRBV6-6 and TRBJ2-7; D call uncertain. The V gene's germline CDR1 is MNHNY and CDR2 SVGAGI (reference sequence). CDR3 size: 11 residues. The germline V and J ends were trimmed by 4 bases and 6 bases, with 7 bases remaining between them.

This clone was seen only a few times. The chain has TRBV6-5 and TRBJ2-1; D unresolved. The germline V and J ends were trimmed by 2 bases and 0 bases, with 5 bases remaining between them. The CDR3 extends over 14 amino acids. From germline, CDR1 is MNHEY and CDR2 SVGAGI. For the CDR3, the DNA is TGTGCCAGCAGTTACCTAAGCTCCTACAATGAGCAGTTCTTC. Protein sequence: CASSYLSSYNEQFF.

The chain links TRBV29-1 to TRBJ1-2; no definite D call. CDR3 length equals 13 residues. Germline-derived CDR1 and CDR2 are SQVTM and ANQGSEA. With 3 bases removed from V and 1 base from J, the gap between germline ends came to 9 bases. The CDR3 loop is CSVDNPHNYGYTF. CDR3 DNA sequence: TGCAGCGTTGATAATCCCCATAACTATGGCTACACCTTC.

This clone was observed a few times. This sequence joins TRBV5-4 and TRBJ1-3, with D uncertain. CDR1 SGHNT and CDR2 YYREEE come from the germline V gene (reference sequence). V gave up 3 bases and J gave up 0 bases, with 7 bases separating them. The CDR3 totals 14 residues. Written as DNA, the CDR3 is TGTGCCAGCAGCTCTGGAGACTCTGGAAACACCATATATTTT. Protein product: CASSSGDSGNTIYF.

The V gene is TRBV10-3, the J gene TRBJ1-6; D is ambiguous. This CDR3 is 14 amino acids long. Germline CDR1 reads ENHRY; CDR2 reads SYGVKD. V dropped 4 bases and J dropped 0 bases, with 4 bases sitting between them. The CDR3 reads CAISASSYNSPLHF. For the CDR3, the DNA is TGTGCCATCAGTGCGAGCTCCTATAATTCACCCCTCCACTTT.